A single sample gave rise to the 8 T cell receptor beta chains below, sequenced in a study of Ad26.COV2.S vaccination and SARS-CoV-2 variants. TCRdb keeps only in-frame clones here, not all; method: immunoSEQ multiplex PCR. This sample has over 300,000 clones, with roughly 80% found just once. Stated treatment: over 15 received Ad26.COV2.S at low or high dose, single or two shots; 5 received placebo; per-sample allocation not given. Vaccine and placebo recipients were sampled on day 63 after the first injection. Sequenced material: peripheral blood, taken in a trial of Ad26.COV2.S vaccine versus placebo. Source of these receptors: a person between 18 and 59 years old who received the Ad26.COV2.S COVID-19 vaccine or a placebo.

The chain combines TRBV11-2 with TRBJ1-1, with D unclear. The V gene's germline CDR1 is SGHAT and CDR2 FQNNGV. This CDR3 has 13 residues. Between the trimmed V and J ends, which lost 3 bases and 5 bases, there was a span of 10 bases. The CDR3 protein is CASSLLGSTEAFF. In DNA form, the CDR3 reads TGTGCCAGCAGCTTGCTCGGGTCGACTGAAGCTTTCTTT.

The chain has TRBV18 and TRBJ2-7; 9 nucleotides match TRBD1. Germline CDR1 is KGHSH and CDR2 is LQKENI. Losses at the gene ends were 1 base for V and 4 bases for J; bases not matched to a gene: 11. This CDR3 is built from 17 residues. The CDR3 DNA is TGTGCCAGCTCACCACGACTAACAGGGGGCAAGAGTTACGAGCAGTACTTC. It codes for CASSPRLTGGKSYEQYF.

This clone appeared once. J is TRBJ2-1 and V is TRBV9, with 14 bases aligning to TRBD2. V was pared by 3 bases and J by 3 bases, with 8 bases of the junction left unmatched. The CDR3 is made up of 18 amino acids. Germline CDR1 SGDLS, CDR2 YYNGEE. The CDR3 coding sequence is TGTGCCAGCAGCGCTGGGACTAGCGGGGGTCACTACTACAATGAGCAGTTCTTC. Translated: CASSAGTSGGHYYNEQFF.

The rearrangement joins TRBV6-6 to TRBJ2-7; D is possibly TRBD2 (6 bases). The CDR3 loop spans 13 amino acids. V was cut by 7 bases and J by 2 bases, with 12 bases left in between. Germline CDR1 is MNHNY and CDR2 is SVGAGI (reference sequence). CDR3 DNA: TGTGCCAGCACCCCGCCGGGGGCCTACGAGCAGTACTTC. It encodes CASTPPGAYEQYF.

This chain links TRBV27 with TRBJ2-5, with TRBD2 matching 11 bases. The CDR3 covers 12 residues. J was trimmed by 12 bases and V by 3 bases; bases with no gene match: 3. Germline V gene data show CDR1 as MNHEY and CDR2 as SMNVEV (reference sequence). The chain's CDR3 is CASSFSGGAKYF. The DNA for the CDR3 is TGTGCCAGCAGTTTTAGCGGGGGGGCCAAGTACTTC.

The chain employs TRBV6-5 and TRBJ2-7; D unresolved. Trimming stripped 7 bases from V and 6 bases from J, with 16 bases between. The germline CDR1 and CDR2 sequences are MNHEY and SVGAGI. The CDR3 covers 13 residues. CDR3 amino acids: CASTEPAYSEQYF. CDR3 DNA: TGTGCCAGCACAGAGCCGGCTTACTCCGAGCAGTACTTC.

CDR3 nucleotides: TGTGCCAGCAGCCAAAACAGGGGCAACTATGGCTACACCTTC. As protein: CASSQNRGNYGYTF. The rearrangement links TRBV3-1 (or the pseudogene TRBV3-2) to TRBJ1-2, with 7 nucleotides matching TRBD1. V lost 2 bases, J lost 2 bases, and 2 bases stayed unmatched. Germline V lookup: CDR1 LGHDT, CDR2 YNNKEL (reference sequence). CDR3 length: 14 amino acids.

The chain employs TRBV2 and TRBJ2-7; TRBD1 aligns across 9 bases. CDR3 length: 13 residues. CDR1 is SNHLY, CDR2 FYNNEI, per germline. V lost 6 bases and J lost 3; bases outside the gene matches: 3. The CDR3 reads CASRRQGGYEQYF. The CDR3, as DNA: TGTGCCAGCAGAAGACAGGGGGGCTACGAGCAGTACTTC.